Sequencing of this T cell receptor (beta chain) was carried out in a study of PD-1 and CTLA-4 blockade in melanoma. The germline gives CDR1 KGHDR, CDR2 SFDVKD. The CDR3 covers 12 residues. Trimming removed 1 base at V and 6 bases at J, with 3 bases between. Measured with immunoSEQ multiplex PCR; TCRdb has only the in-frame clones, and not every one. In the table there are roughly 30,000 clones, approximately 89% of which are singletons. The chain is built from TRBV24-1 and TRBJ2-1; unclear D gene. The receptor comes from a human donor with melanoma. Sequencing used CD8+ T cells from peripheral blood, obtained from a patient given anti-PD-1 treatment. This CDR3 reads CATSDLPNEQFF. The DNA for the CDR3 is TGTGCCACCAGTGATTTACCCAATGAGCAGTTCTTC.